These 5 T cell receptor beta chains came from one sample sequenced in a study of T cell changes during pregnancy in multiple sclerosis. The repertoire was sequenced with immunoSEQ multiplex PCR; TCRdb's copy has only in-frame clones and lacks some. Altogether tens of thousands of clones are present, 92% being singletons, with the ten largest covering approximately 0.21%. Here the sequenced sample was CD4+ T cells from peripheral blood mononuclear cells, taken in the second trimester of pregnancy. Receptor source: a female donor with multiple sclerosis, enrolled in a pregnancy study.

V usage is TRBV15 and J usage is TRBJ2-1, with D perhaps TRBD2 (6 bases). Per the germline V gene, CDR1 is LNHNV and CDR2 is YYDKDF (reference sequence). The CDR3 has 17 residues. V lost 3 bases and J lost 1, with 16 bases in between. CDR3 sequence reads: CATSRGVADISYNEQFF. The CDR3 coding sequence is TGTGCCACCAGCAGGGGAGTAGCGGATATATCCTACAATGAGCAGTTCTTC. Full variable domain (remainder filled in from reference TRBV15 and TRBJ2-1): DAMVIQNPRYQVTQFGKPVTLSCSQTLNHNVMYWYQQKSSQAPKLLFHYYDKDFNNEADTPDNFQSRRPNTSFCFLDIRSPGLGDTAMYLCATSRGVADISYNEQFFGPGTRLTVL.

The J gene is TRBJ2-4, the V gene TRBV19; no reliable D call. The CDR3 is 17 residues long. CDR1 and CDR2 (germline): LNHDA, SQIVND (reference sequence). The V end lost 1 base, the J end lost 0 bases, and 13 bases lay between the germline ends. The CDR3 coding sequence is TGTGCCAGTAGTATAGCCTCGTCCAGAATAGCCAAAAACATTCAGTACTTC. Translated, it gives CASSIASSRIAKNIQYF.

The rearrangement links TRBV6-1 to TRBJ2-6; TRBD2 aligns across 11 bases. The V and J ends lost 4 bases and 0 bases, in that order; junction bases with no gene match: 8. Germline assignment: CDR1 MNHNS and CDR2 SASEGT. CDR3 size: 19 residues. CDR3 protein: CASSAKLAGVISGANVLTF. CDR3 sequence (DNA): TGTGCCAGCAGTGCTAAACTAGCGGGGGTGATCTCTGGGGCCAACGTCCTGACTTTC.

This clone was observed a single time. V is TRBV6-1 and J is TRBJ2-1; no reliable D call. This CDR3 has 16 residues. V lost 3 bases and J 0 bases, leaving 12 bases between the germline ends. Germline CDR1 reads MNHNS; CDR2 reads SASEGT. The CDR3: CASSEPVLPSYNEQFF. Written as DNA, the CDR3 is TGTGCCAGCAGTGAGCCGGTGCTCCCCTCCTACAATGAGCAGTTCTTC.

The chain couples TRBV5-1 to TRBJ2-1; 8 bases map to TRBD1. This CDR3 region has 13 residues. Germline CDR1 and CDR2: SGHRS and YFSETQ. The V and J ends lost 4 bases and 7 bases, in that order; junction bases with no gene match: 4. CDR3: CASSLDRVNEQFF. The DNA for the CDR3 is TGCGCCAGCAGCCTGGACAGGGTTAATGAGCAGTTCTTC.